Listed below are T cell receptor beta chains from one sample, sequenced in a study of cytomegalovirus exposure and HLA in healthy donors. The data were produced by immunoSEQ multiplex PCR, yet TCRdb's version contains in-frame clones alone and is incomplete. The top ten hold 1.4% to 1.5% of the sample, which has under 150,000 clones, roughly four fifths seen once. Sample: PBMCs. These receptors originate from a man between 25 and 39 years old in good health and CMV-seropositive. The CDR3 runs from the conserved cysteine through the conserved F or W. D genes are given only for firm matches. A clone size is listed for some rows: how often the clone was seen (once, few, many), or a class if it is expanded.

>TRBJ2-7|TRBV11-3|TRBD2|-
CASSPSRTSLSYEQYF
TGTGCCAGCAGCCCTTCTCGGACTAGCCTTTCCTACGAGCAGTACTTC
>TRBJ2-1|TRBV25-1|-|few
CASSEWVGGTYNEQFF
TGTGCCAGCAGTGAATGGGTGGGCGGGACCTACAATGAGCAGTTCTTC
>TRBJ1-1|TRBV25-1|-|-
CASSERQGGTEAFF
TGTGCCAGCAGTGAGCGGCAGGGTGGTACTGAAGCTTTCTTT
>TRBJ2-5|TRBV19|TRBD1|-
CASSRLQGAPRETQYF
TGTGCCAGTAGTAGATTACAGGGGGCGCCCCGAGAGACCCAGTACTTC
>TRBJ1-4|TRBV7-2|TRBD1|-
CASSLGQGRTNEKLFF
TGTGCCAGCAGCCTAGGACAGGGGCGGACTAATGAAAAACTGTTTTTT
>TRBJ1-1|TRBV18|-|-
CASSPYSALALNTEAFF
TGTGCCAGCTCACCATATTCCGCACTTGCCTTGAACACTGAAGCTTTCTTT
>TRBJ2-3|TRBV7-8|TRBD2|-
CASSLESWRTSEQYF
TGTGCCAGCAGCTTAGAATCTTGGAGAACTAGCGAGCAGTATTTT
>TRBJ2-7|TRBV6-5|TRBD1|-
CASSYLRGRLYEQYF
TGTGCCAGCAGTTACTTAAGGGGGCGTTTGTACGAGCAGTACTTC
>TRBJ2-1|TRBV7-9|-|-
CASSLLGEGGNEQFF
TGTGCCAGCAGCTTACTTGGGGAAGGAGGCAATGAGCAGTTCTTC
>TRBJ2-1|TRBV30|-|-
CAWSKGDNEQFF
TGTGCCTGGAGTAAGGGAGACAATGAGCAGTTCTTC